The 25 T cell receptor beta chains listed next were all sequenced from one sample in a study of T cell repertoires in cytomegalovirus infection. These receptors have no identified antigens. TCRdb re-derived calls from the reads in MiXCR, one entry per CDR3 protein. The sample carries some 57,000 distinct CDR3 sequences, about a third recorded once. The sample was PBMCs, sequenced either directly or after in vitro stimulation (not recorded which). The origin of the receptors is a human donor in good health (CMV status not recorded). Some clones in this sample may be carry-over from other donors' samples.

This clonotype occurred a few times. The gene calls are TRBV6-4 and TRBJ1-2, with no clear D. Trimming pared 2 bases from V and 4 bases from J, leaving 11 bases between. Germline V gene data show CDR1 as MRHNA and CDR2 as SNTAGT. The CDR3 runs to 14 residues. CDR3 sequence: CASSDPSSGYGYTF. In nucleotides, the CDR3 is TGTGCCAGCAGTGACCCCTCTTCAGGCTATGGCTACACCTTC.

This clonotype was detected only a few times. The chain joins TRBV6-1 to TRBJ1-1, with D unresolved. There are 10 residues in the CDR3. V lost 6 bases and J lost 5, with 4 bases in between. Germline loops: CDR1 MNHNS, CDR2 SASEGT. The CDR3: CASSWTEAFF. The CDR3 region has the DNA TGTGCCAGCAGCTGGACTGAAGCTTTCTTT.

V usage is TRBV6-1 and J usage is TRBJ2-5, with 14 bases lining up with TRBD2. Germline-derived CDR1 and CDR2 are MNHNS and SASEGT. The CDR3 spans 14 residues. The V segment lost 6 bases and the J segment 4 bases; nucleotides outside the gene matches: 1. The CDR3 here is CASRGLAGVETQYF. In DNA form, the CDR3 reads TGTGCCAGCAGGGGACTAGCGGGAGTAGAGACCCAGTACTTC.

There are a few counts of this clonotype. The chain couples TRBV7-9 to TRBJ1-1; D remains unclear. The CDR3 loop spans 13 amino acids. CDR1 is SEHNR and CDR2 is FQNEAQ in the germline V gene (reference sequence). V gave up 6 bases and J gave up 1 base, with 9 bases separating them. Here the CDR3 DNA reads TGTGCCAGCAGTCAGACACCGAACACTGAAGCTTTCTTT. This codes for CASSQTPNTEAFF.

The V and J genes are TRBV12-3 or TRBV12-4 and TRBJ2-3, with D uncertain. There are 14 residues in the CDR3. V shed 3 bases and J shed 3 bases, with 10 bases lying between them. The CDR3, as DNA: TGTGCCAGCAGTTTTGGCGGATATACAGATACGCAGTATTTT. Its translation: CASSFGGYTDTQYF.

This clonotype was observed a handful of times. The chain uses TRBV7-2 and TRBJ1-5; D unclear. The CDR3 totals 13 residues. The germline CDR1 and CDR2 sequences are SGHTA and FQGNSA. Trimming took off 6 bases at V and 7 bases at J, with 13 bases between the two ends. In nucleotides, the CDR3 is TGTGCCAGCAGTCCCACGTGGAGACAGCCCCAGCATTTT. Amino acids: CASSPTWRQPQHF. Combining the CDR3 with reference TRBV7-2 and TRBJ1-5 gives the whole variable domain GAGVSQSPSNKVTEKGKDVELRCDPISGHTALYWYRQSLGQGLEFLIYFQGNSAPDKSGLPSDRFSAERTGGSVSTLTIQRTQQEDSAVYLCASSPTWRQPQHFGDGTRLSIL.

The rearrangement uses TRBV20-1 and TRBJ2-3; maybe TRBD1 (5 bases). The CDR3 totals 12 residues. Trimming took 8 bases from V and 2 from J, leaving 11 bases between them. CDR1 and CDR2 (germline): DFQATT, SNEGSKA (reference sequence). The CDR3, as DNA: TGCAGTCCCCAGGGTTACACAGATACGCAGTATTTT. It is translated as CSPQGYTDTQYF.

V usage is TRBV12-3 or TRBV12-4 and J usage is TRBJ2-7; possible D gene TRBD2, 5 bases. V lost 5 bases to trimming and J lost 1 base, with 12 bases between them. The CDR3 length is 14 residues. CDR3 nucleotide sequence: TGTGCCAGCAGTCCGGGGTATGGGTCCTACGAGCAGTACTTC. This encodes CASSPGYGSYEQYF.

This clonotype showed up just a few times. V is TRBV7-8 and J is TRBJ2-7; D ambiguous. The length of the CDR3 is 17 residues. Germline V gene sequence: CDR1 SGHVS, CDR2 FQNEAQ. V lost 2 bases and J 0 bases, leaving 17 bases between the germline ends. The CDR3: CASSLPATPYISYEQYF. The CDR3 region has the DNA TGTGCCAGCAGCTTACCAGCGACACCTTATATCTCCTACGAGCAGTACTTC.

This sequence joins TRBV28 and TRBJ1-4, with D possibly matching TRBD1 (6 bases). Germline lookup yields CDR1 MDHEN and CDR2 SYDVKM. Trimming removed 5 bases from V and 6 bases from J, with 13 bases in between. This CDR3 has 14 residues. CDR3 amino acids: CASSLRRGDEKLFF. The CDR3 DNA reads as TGTGCCAGCAGTCTGCGCAGGGGTGATGAAAAACTGTTTTTT.

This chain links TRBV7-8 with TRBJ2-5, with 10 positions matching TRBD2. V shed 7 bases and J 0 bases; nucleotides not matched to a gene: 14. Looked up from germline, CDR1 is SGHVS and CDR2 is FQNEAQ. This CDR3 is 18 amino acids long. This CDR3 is CASTGSGGGKLYQETQYF. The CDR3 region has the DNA TGTGCCAGCACCGGGAGCGGGGGGGGGAAACTGTACCAAGAGACCCAGTACTTC.

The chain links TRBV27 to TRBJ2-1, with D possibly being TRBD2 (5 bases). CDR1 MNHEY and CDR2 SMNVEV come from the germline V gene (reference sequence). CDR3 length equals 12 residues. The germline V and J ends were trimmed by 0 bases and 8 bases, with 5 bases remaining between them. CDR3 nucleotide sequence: TGTGCCAGCAGTTTATCGGGAGATGAGCAGTTCTTC. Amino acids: CASSLSGDEQFF.

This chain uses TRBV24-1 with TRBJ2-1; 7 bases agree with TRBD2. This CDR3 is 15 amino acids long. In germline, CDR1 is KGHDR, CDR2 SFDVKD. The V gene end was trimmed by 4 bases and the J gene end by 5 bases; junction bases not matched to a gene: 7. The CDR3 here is CATSEGEGQNNEQFF. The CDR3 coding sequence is TGTGCCACCAGTGAGGGGGAGGGCCAGAACAATGAGCAGTTCTTC.

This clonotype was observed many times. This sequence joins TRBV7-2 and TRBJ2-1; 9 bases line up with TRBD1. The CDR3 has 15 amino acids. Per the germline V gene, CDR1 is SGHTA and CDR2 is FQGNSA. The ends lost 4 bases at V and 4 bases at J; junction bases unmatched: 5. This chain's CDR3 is CASSSSGTGYNEQFF. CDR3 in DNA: TGTGCCAGCAGCTCCTCCGGGACAGGGTACAATGAGCAGTTCTTC.

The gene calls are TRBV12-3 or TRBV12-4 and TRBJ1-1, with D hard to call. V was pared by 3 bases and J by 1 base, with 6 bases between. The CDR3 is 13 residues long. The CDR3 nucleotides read TGTGCCAGCAGTTTGGCAGGGAACACTGAAGCTTTCTTT. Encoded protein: CASSLAGNTEAFF.

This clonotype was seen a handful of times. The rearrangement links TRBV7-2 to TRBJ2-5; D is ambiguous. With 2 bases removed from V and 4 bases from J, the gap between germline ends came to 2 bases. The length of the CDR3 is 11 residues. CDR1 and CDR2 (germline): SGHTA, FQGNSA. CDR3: CASSLLETQYF. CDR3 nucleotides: TGTGCCAGCAGCTTATTAGAGACCCAGTACTTC. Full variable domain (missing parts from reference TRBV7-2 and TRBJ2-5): GAGVSQSPSNKVTEKGKDVELRCDPISGHTALYWYRQSLGQGLEFLIYFQGNSAPDKSGLPSDRFSAERTGGSVSTLTIQRTQQEDSAVYLCASSLLETQYFGPGTRLLVL.

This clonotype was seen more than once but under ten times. CDR3 loop: CASSLWGAGGEAFF. The CDR3 DNA sequence: TGTGCCAGCAGTTTATGGGGGGCAGGGGGTGAAGCTTTCTTT. V usage is TRBV28 and J usage is TRBJ1-1; 7 bases map to TRBD1. The CDR3 extends over 14 amino acids. V trimming: 0 bases; J trimming: 7 bases; junction bases outside the gene matches: 5. CDR1 is MDHEN, CDR2 SYDVKM, per germline.

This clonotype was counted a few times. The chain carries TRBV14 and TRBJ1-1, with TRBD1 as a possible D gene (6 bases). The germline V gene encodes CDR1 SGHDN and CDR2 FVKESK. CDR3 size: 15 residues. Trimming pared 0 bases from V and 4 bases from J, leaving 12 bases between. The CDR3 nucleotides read TGTGCCAGCAGCCAAGAAAGTGGGGGCCCCACTGAAGCTTTCTTT. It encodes CASSQESGGPTEAFF.

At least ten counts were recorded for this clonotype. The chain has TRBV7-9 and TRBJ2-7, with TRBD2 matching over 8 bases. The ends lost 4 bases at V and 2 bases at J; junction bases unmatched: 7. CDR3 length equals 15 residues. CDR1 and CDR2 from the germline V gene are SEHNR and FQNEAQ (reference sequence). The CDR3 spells CASSSLGRAPYEQYF. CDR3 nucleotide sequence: TGTGCCAGCAGCTCCCTCGGGAGGGCCCCCTACGAGCAGTACTTC. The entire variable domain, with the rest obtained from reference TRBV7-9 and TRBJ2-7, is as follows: DTGVSQNPRHKITKRGQNVTFRCDPISEHNRLYWYRQTLGQGPEFLTYFQNEAQLEKSRLLSDRFSAERPKGSFSTLEIQRTEQGDSAMYLCASSSLGRAPYEQYFGPGTRLTVT.

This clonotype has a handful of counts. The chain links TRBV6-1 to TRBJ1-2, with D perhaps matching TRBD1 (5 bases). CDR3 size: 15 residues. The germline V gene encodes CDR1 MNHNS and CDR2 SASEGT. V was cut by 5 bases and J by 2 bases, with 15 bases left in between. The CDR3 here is CASSYPPPGNYGYTF. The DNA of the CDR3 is TGTGCCAGCAGTTACCCCCCTCCAGGGAACTATGGCTACACCTTC.

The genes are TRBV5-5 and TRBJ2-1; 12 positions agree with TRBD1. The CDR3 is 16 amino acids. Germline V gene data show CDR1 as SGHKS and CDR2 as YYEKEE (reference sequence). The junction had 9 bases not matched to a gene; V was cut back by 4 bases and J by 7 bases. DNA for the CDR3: TGTGCCAGCAGCCCCTACCGGGACAGGGGGCTTAATGAGCAGTTCTTC. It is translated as CASSPYRDRGLNEQFF.

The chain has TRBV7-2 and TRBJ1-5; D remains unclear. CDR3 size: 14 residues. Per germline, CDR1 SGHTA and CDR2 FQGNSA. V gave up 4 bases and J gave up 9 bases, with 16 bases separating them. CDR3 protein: CASSSGRRGAPQHF. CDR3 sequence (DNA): TGTGCCAGCAGCTCCGGACGGCGCGGTGCGCCCCAGCATTTT.

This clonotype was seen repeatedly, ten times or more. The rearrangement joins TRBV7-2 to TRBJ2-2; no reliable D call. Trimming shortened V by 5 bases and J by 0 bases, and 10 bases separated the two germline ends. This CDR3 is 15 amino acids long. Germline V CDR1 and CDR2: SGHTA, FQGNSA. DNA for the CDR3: TGTGCCAGCAGCGCTGAACCTTCGAACACCGGGGAGCTGTTTTTT. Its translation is CASSAEPSNTGELFF.

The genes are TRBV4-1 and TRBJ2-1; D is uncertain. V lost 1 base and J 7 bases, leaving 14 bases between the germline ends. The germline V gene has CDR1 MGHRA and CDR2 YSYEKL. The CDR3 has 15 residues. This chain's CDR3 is CASSQVSSSSNEQFF. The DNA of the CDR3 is TGCGCCAGCAGCCAAGTTTCATCCTCTAGTAATGAGCAGTTCTTC.

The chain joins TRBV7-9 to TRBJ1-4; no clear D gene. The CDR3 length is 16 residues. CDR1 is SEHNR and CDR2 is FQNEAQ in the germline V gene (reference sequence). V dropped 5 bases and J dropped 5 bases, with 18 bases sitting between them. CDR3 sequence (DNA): TGTGCCAGCAGCACAAGCGGCGCGATGGCGAATGAAAAACTGTTTTTT. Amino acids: CASSTSGAMANEKLFF.